This TCR beta chain was documented in a study of T cell clonality in common variable immunodeficiency. General study points: Reportedly, TCR beta sequences from common variable immunodeficiency showed fewer deletions and N-nucleotide insertions.

This clone was seen ten or more times. The antigen is unknown. Repertoires were generated with immunoSEQ multiplex PCR, while TCRdb's copy carries only in-frame clones and drops some. The table lists 15,000 to 20,000 clones, with no singletons. The TCR was taken from a human donor with common variable immunodeficiency. The specimen sequenced was peripheral blood mononuclear cells.

Partial CDR3 DNA: TGTGCCAGCAGCCTCGGACTAGCGGAATCCACAGATACG. This translates into CASSLGLAESTDT. The whole CDR3 protein reads CASSLGLAESTDTQYF. The rearrangement joins TRBV7-6 to TRBJ2-3, with 10 bases fitting TRBD2. The read stops 3 residues short of the end of the CDR3; the missing end is completed from the germline J gene. Trimming took 5 bases from V and 2 from J; bases not matched to a gene: 7. Per germline, CDR1 SGHVS and CDR2 FNYEAQ. There are 16 residues in the CDR3.